Listed here are 9 T cell receptor beta chains from one sample, sequenced in a study of T cells in Graves' hyperthyroidism and ophthalmopathy. TCR beta CDR3 regions were amplified from RNA transcripts. RT-PCR in the first round (using the HTBI primer set) targeted the TCR CDR3. MiXCR, run by TCRdb on the multiplex PCR reads, gives a single entry per CDR3 protein. The repertoire has under 650,000 distinct CDR3 sequences, around 15% of them found once; the top ten carry 3.8%. The sequenced sample was blood. Receptors were obtained from a woman aged 30 to 39 with Graves' hyperthyroidism.

This clonotype was seen more than once but under ten times. The gene calls are TRBV20-1 and TRBJ2-5; 11 bases align to TRBD2. J was trimmed by 0 bases and V by 2 bases; bases with no gene match: 29. CDR1 DFQATT and CDR2 SNEGSKA come from the germline V gene (reference sequence). This CDR3 comprises 24 residues. CDR3 nucleotides: TGCAGTGCTAGACCCCCTATGGGGTCCGGGACTAGCGGAAACCTCGGGGGGTACCAAGAGACCCAGTACTTC. Translated, it gives CSARPPMGSGTSGNLGGYQETQYF.

The J gene is TRBJ2-7, the V gene TRBV5-6; TRBD1 matches 8 bases. Germline CDR1 SGHDT, CDR2 YYEEEE. Trimming took 4 bases from V and 9 from J; bases not matched to a gene: 15. The CDR3 runs to 15 residues. CDR3 coding DNA: TGTGCCAGCAGCCTAGGACAGGGAGACTATGATGGGCAGTACTTC. This codes for CASSLGQGDYDGQYF.

This clonotype was seen at least ten times. The chain joins TRBV28 to TRBJ1-1; D ambiguous. In germline, CDR1 is MDHEN, CDR2 SYDVKM. V gave up 3 bases and J gave up 7 bases, with 6 bases separating them. This CDR3 has 11 residues. CDR3 in DNA: TGTGCCAGCAGTTTTTGGTATGAAGCTTTCTTT. This sequence encodes CASSFWYEAFF. The full variable domain, rest sourced from reference TRBV28 and TRBJ1-1, is DVKVTQSSRYLVKRTGEKVFLECVQDMDHENMFWYRQDPGLGLRLIYFSYDVKMKEKGDIPEGYSVSREKKERFSLILESASTNQTSMYLCASSFWYEAFFGQGTRLTVV.

This chain joins TRBV6-1 and TRBJ2-5, with D hard to call. Germline CDR1 and CDR2: MNHNS and SASEGT. V was shortened by 11 bases and J by 2 bases, with 9 bases between the two germline ends. The length of the CDR3 is 11 residues. CDR3 bases: TGTGCCTGCCCGGCTCAAGAGACCCAGTACTTC. It codes for CACPAQETQYF.

The rearrangement links TRBV28 to TRBJ2-3; 12 bases line up with TRBD1. CDR3 length: 14 residues. Per germline, CDR1 MDHEN and CDR2 SYDVKM. The ends lost 8 bases at V and 1 base at J; junction bases unmatched: 1. Here the CDR3 reads CASGDRGRTDTQYF. CDR3 sequence (DNA): TGTGCCAGCGGGGACAGGGGGCGCACAGATACGCAGTATTTT.

On this clonotype: A much larger clone sits a single nucleotide away, making a read error possible. This chain joins TRBV30 and TRBJ1-2; D is undetermined. This CDR3 region has 12 residues. The V gene's germline CDR1 is GTSNPN and CDR2 SVGIG (reference sequence). CDR3 in amino acids: CAWSLPNHGYTF. DNA of the CDR3: TGTGCCTGGAGTCTCCCTAACCATGGCTACACCTTC.

The sample holds a few counts of this clonotype. The rearrangement links TRBV5-6 to TRBJ2-7, with 8 bases fitting TRBD1. This CDR3 comprises 15 residues. V was clipped by 0 bases and J by 3 bases; unmatched bases: 5. CDR1 and CDR2 (germline): SGHDT, YYEEEE. The CDR3 region is CASSLAGQGLYEQYF. The CDR3 coding sequence is TGTGCCAGCAGCTTGGCTGGACAGGGTCTCTACGAGCAGTACTTC.

This clonotype was detected many times. This sequence joins TRBV3-1 and TRBJ1-5, with unresolved D. This CDR3 has 15 residues. Trimming pared 3 bases from V and 0 bases from J, leaving 9 bases between. The germline V gene encodes CDR1 LGHDT and CDR2 YNNKEL (reference sequence). The DNA of the CDR3 is TGTGCCAGCAGCCACCCGACGGATAGCAATCAGCCCCAGCATTTT. It is translated as CASSHPTDSNQPQHF.

This clonotype was detected once. This chain connects TRBV5-1 to TRBJ2-2; D gene unclear. This CDR3 has 12 amino acids. Germline assignment: CDR1 SGHRS and CDR2 YFSETQ. Here the CDR3 DNA reads TGCACCACCCCGAAAGGGACCGGGGAGCTGTTTTTT. Residues: CTTPKGTGELFF.